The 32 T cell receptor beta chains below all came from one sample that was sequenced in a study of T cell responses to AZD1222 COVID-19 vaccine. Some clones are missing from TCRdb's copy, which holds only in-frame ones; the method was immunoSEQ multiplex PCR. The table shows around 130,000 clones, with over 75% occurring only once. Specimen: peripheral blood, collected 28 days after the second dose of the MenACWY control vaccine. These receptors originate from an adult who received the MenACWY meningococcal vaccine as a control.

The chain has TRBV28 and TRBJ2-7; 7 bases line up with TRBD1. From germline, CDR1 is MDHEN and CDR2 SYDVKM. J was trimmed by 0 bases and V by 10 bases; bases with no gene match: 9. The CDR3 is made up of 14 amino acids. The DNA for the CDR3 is TGTGCCACCAACAAACAGGGGAGCTCCTACGAGCAGTACTTC. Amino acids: CATNKQGSSYEQYF.

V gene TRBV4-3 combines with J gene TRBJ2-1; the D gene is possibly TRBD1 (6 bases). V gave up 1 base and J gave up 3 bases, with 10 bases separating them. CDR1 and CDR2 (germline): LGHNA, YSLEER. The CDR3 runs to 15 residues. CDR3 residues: CASSQGVDSYNEQFF. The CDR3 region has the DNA TGCGCCAGCAGCCAAGGGGTGGACAGCTACAATGAGCAGTTCTTC.

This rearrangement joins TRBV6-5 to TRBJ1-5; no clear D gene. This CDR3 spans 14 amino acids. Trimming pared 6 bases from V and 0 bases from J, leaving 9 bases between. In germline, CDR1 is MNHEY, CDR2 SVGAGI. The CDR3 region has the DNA TGTGCCAGCAGCCGGACGGTTAGCAATCAGCCCCAGCATTTT. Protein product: CASSRTVSNQPQHF.

The CDR3, as DNA: TGTGCCAGCAGTTTCGGACAGGGGCGGAGCTCCTATAATTCACCCCTCCACTTT. This sequence encodes CASSFGQGRSSYNSPLHF. J is TRBJ1-6 and V is TRBV6-2 or TRBV6-3; 9 nucleotides line up with TRBD1. With 4 bases clipped from V and 0 bases from J, the junction kept 7 bases outside the gene matches. This CDR3 has 18 residues. In germline, CDR1 is MNHEY, CDR2 SVGEGT.

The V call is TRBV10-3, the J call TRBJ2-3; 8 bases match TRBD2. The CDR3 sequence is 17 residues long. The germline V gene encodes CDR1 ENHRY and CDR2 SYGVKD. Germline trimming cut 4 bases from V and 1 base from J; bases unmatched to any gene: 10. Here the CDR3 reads CAISAASAGAGTDTQYF. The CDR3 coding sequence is TGTGCCATCAGTGCCGCGTCAGCGGGAGCTGGCACAGATACGCAGTATTTT.

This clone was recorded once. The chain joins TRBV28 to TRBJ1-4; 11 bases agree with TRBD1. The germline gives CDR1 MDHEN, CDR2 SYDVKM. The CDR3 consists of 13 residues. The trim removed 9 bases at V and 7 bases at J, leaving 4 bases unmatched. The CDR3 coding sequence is TGTGCCAGTATCGGGACAGGGGGTGAAAAACTGTTTTTT. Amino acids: CASIGTGGEKLFF.

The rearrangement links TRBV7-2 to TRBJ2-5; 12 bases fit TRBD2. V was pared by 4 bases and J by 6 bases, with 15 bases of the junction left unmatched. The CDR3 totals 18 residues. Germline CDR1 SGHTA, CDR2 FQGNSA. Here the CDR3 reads CASSSKTSGSGLIQTQYF. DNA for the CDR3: TGTGCCAGCAGCTCAAAGACTAGCGGGAGTGGATTGATTCAGACCCAGTACTTC.

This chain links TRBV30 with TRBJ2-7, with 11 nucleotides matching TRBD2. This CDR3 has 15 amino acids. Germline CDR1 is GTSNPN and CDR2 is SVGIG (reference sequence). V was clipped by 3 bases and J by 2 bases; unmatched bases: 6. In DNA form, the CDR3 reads TGTGCCTGGAGGGCACCGGGACTAGCGGCCTACGAGCAGTACTTC. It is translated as CAWRAPGLAAYEQYF.

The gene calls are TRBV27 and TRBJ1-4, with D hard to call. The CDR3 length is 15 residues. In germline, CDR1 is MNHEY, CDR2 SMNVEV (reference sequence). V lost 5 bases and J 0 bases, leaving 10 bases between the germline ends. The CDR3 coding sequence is TGTGCCAGCAGTCAACAGAGGGCAACTAATGAAAAACTGTTTTTT. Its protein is CASSQQRATNEKLFF.

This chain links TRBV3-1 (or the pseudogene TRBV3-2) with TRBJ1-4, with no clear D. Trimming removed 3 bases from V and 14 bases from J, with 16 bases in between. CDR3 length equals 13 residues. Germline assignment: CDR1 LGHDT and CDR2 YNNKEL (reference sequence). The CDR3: CASSQGQDGSLFF. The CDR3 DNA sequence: TGTGCCAGCAGCCAGGGCCAGGATGGATCGCTGTTTTTT.

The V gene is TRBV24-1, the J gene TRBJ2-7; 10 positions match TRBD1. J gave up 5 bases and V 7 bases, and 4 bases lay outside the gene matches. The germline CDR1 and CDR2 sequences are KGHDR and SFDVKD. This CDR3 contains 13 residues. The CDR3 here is CATSAGTGDEQYF. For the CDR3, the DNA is TGTGCCACCAGCGCCGGGACAGGGGACGAGCAGTACTTC.

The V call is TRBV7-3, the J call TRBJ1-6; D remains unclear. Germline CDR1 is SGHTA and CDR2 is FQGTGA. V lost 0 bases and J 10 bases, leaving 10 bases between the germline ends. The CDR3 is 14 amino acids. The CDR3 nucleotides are TGTGCCAGCAGCTTAACGGGAGGAGGATCACCCCTCCACTTT. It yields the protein CASSLTGGGSPLHF.

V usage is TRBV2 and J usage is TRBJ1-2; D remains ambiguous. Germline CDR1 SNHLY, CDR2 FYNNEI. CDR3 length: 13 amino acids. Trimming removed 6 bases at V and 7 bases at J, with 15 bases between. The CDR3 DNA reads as TGTGCCAGCAGAGCCATGGTTACTATTGGCTACACCTTC. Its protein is CASRAMVTIGYTF.

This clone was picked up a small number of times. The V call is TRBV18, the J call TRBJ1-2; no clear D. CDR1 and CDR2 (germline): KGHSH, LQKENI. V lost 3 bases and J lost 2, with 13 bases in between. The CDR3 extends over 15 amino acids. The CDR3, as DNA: TGTGCCAGCTCACCGCGGCCCATCGCCAACTATGGCTACACCTTC. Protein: CASSPRPIANYGYTF.

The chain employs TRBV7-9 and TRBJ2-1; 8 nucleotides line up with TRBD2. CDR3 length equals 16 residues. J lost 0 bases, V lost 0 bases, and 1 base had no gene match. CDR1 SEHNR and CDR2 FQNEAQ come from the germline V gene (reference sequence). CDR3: CASSLAGTSSYNEQFF. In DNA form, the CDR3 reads TGTGCCAGCAGCTTAGCCGGGACTAGCTCCTACAATGAGCAGTTCTTC.

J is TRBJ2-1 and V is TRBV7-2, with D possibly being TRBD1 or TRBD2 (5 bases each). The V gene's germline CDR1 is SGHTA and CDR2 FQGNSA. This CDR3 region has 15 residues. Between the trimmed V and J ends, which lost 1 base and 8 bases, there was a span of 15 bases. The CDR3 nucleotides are TGTGCCAGCAGCTTAGGCAGCCAGGGTAGCGATGAGCAGTTCTTC. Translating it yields CASSLGSQGSDEQFF.

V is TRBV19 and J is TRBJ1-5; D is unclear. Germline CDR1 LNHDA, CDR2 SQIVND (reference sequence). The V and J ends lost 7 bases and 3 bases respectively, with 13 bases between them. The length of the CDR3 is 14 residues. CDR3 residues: CASNAGSINQPQHF. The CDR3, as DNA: TGTGCCAGTAACGCCGGCAGTATCAATCAGCCCCAGCATTTT.

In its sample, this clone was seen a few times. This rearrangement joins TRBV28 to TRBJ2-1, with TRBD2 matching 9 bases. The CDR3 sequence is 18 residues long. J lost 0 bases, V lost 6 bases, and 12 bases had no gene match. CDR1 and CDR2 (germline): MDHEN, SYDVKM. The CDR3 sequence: CASSSPGGRVSSYNEQFF. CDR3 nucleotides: TGTGCCAGCAGCTCCCCTGGCGGGAGGGTGAGCTCCTACAATGAGCAGTTCTTC.

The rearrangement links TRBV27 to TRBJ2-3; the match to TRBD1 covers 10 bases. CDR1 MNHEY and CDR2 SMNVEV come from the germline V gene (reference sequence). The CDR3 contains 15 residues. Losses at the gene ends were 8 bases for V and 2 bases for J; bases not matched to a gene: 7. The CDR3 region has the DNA TGTGCCAGCCGGCCCGGGACAGGGGCCACAGATACGCAGTATTTT. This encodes CASRPGTGATDTQYF.

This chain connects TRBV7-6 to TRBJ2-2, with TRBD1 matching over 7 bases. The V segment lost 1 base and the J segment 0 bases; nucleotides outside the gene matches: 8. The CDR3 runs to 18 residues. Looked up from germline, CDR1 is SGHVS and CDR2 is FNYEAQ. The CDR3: CASSLDDRDGANTGELFF. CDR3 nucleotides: TGTGCCAGCAGCTTAGACGACAGGGATGGCGCGAACACCGGGGAGCTGTTTTTT.

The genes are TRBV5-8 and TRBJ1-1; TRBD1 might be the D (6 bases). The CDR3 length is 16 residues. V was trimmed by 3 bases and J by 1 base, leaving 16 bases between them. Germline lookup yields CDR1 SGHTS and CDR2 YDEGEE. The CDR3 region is CASSSGYRVGNTEAFF. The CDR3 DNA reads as TGTGCCAGCAGCTCGGGATACAGGGTTGGGAACACTGAAGCTTTCTTT. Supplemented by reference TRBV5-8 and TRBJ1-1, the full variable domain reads EAGVTQSPTHLIKTRGQQATLRCSPISGHTSVYWYQQALGLGLQFLLWYDEGEERNRGNFPPRFSGRQFPNYSSELNVNALELEDSALYLCASSSGYRVGNTEAFFGQGTRLTVV.

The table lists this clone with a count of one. The CDR3 DNA follows: TGTGCCAGCAGCCCACAGGGAGAAAACACCGGGGAGCTGTTTTTT. This codes for CASSPQGENTGELFF. The rearrangement uses TRBV16 and TRBJ2-2, with D maybe TRBD1 (6 bases). Germline V lookup: CDR1 KGHSY, CDR2 FQNENV. Trimming took 4 bases from V and 2 from J, leaving 11 bases between them. The CDR3 runs 15 residues.

DNA of the CDR3: TGTGCCAGCAGCCAAGCCCCGGTCAGCTATGGCTACACCTTC. It encodes CASSQAPVSYGYTF. This chain uses TRBV14 with TRBJ1-2, with D unclear. Deletions cut 1 base from V and 4 bases from J, with 10 bases between. The CDR3 spans 14 residues. The germline V gene encodes CDR1 SGHDN and CDR2 FVKESK.

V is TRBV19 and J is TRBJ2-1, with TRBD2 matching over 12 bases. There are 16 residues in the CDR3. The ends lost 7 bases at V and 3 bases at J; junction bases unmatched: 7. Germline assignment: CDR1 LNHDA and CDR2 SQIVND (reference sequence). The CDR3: CASTLTSGGFYNEQFF. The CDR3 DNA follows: TGTGCCAGTACTCTGACTAGCGGGGGATTCTACAATGAGCAGTTCTTC.

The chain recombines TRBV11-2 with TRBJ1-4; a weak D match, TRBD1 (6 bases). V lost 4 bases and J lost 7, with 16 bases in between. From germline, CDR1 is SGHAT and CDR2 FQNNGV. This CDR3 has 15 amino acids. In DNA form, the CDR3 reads TGTGCCAGCAGCTCATCCGGGACAATCCTTGAAAAACTGTTTTTT. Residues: CASSSSGTILEKLFF.

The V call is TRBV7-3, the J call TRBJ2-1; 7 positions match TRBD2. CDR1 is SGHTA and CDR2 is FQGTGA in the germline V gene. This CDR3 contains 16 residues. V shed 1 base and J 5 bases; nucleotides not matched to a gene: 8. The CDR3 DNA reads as TGTGCCAGCAGCTTAAGGGACTACGGCGAGAACAATGAGCAGTTCTTC. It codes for CASSLRDYGENNEQFF.

The CDR3 bases are TGTGCCAGTAGTATTAGCGGCAGACAAGAGACCCAGTACTTC. It translates to CASSISGRQETQYF. The gene calls are TRBV19 and TRBJ2-5; the D gene is possibly TRBD2 (6 bases). The CDR3 covers 14 residues. Germline V gene lookup returns CDR1 LNHDA and CDR2 SQIVND (reference sequence). V was trimmed by 3 bases and J by 2 bases, leaving 10 bases between them.

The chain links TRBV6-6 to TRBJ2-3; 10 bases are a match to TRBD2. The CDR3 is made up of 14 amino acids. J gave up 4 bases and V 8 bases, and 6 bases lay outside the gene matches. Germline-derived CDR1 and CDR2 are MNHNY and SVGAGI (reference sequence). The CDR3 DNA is TGTGCCAGCCAGCGGGGGGGAGGTGCAGATACGCAGTATTTT. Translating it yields CASQRGGGADTQYF.

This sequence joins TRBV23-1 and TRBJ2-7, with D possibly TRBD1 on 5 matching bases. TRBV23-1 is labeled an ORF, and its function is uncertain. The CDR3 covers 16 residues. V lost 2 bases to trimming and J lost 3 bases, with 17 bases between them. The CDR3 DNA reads TGCGCCAGCAGTCAAGACAGATTCGAGCCATTCTACGAGCAGTACGTC. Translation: CASSQDRFEPFYEQYV.

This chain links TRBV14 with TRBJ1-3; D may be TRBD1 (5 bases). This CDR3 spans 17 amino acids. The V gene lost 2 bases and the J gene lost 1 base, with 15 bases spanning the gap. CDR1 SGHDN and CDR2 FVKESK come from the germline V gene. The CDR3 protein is CASSQRGRELSGNTIYF. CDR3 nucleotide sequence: TGTGCCAGCAGCCAAAGGGGAAGGGAGTTATCTGGAAACACCATATATTTT.

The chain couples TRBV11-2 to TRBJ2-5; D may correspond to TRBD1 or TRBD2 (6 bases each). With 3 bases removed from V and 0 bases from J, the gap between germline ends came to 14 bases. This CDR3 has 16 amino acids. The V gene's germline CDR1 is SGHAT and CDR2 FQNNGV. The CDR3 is CASSFSPGGHQETQYF. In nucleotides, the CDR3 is TGTGCCAGCAGCTTTTCTCCCGGGGGCCACCAAGAGACCCAGTACTTC. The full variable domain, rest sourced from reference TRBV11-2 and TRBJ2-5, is EAGVAQSPRYKIIEKRQSVAFWCNPISGHATLYWYQQILGQGPKLLIQFQNNGVVDDSQLPKDRFSAERLKGVDSTLKIQPAKLEDSAVYLCASSFSPGGHQETQYFGPGTRLLVL.

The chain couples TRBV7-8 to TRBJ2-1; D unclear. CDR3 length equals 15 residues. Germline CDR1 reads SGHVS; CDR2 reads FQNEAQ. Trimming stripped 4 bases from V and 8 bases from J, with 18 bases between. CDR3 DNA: TGTGCCAGCAGCTCATCCGCATCATTCTCGTATGAGCAGTTCTTC. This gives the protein CASSSSASFSYEQFF.